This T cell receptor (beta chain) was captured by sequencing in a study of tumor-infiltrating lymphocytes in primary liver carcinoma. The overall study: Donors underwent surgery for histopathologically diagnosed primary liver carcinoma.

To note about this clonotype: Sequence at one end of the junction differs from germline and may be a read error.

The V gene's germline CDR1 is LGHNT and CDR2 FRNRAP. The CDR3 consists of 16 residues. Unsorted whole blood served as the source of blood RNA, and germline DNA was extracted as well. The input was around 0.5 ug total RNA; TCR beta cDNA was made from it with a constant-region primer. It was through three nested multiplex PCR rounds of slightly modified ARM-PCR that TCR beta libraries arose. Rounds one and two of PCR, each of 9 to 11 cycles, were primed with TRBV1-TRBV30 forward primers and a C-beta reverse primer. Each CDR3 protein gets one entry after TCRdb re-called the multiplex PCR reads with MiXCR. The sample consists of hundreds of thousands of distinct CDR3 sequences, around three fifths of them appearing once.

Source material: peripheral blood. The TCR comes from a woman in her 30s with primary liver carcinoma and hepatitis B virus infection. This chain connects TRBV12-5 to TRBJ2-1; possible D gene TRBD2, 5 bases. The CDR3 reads CTSGLATRFYYNEQFF. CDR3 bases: TGTACTAGTGGTTTGGCGACTCGATTCTATTACAATGAGCAGTTCTTC.